Presented here are 18 T cell receptor beta chains from one specimen sequenced in a study of early T cells in non-severe SARS-CoV-2 infection. TCRdb passed the 5' RACE reads through MiXCR, listing each CDR3 protein once. The sample consists of some 50,000 distinct CDR3 sequences, more than 9% of them appearing once. The material sequenced was whole blood. The receptors were gathered from an adult who was a healthcare worker with PCR-confirmed SARS-CoV-2 infection or an uninfected control (not recorded which).

The rearrangement uses TRBV7-2 and TRBJ2-3, with unresolved D. The V gene's germline CDR1 is SGHTA and CDR2 FQGNSA. The germline V and J ends were trimmed by 1 base and 2 bases, with 10 bases remaining between them. The CDR3 extends over 15 amino acids. The CDR3: CASSLVGSNTDTQYF. The CDR3, as DNA: TGTGCCAGCAGCTTAGTGGGCAGCAACACAGATACGCAGTATTTT.

The J gene is TRBJ1-6, the V gene TRBV5-1; D is ambiguous. The germline V gene encodes CDR1 SGHRS and CDR2 YFSETQ. The CDR3 length is 13 residues. V lost 4 bases to trimming and J lost 8 bases, with 10 bases between them. DNA of the CDR3: TGCGCCAGCAGCATCCGACCGTATTCACCCCTCCACTTT. It specifies CASSIRPYSPLHF.

This clonotype has ten or more counts. The chain is built from TRBV6-5 and TRBJ1-6, with D perhaps matching TRBD1 (5 bases). Deletions cut 1 base from V and 6 bases from J, with 10 bases between. Germline CDR1 reads MNHEY; CDR2 reads SVGAGI. There are 15 residues in the CDR3. In DNA, the CDR3 is TGTGCCAGCAGTTACTATGGGGGAGGTAATTCACCCCTCCACTTT. This translates into CASSYYGGGNSPLHF.

Ten or more counts support this clonotype. This rearrangement joins TRBV7-2 to TRBJ2-3; no definite D call. The CDR3 consists of 15 residues. In germline, CDR1 is SGHTA, CDR2 FQGNSA. The germline V and J ends were trimmed by 2 bases and 4 bases, with 13 bases remaining between them. This CDR3 is CASSLMSLGSDTQYF. For the CDR3, the DNA is TGTGCCAGCAGCTTAATGTCCCTAGGGTCAGATACGCAGTATTTT.

The chain links TRBV3-1 to TRBJ1-3; D is undetermined. Germline V gene sequence: CDR1 LGHDT, CDR2 YNNKEL (reference sequence). Trimming cost V 1 base and J 2 bases, with 9 bases left between them. This CDR3 is built from 15 residues. The CDR3 reads CASSQVGSTGNTIYF. Written as DNA, the CDR3 is TGTGCCAGCAGCCAAGTGGGAAGTACTGGAAACACCATATATTTT. Full variable domain (remainder filled in from reference TRBV3-1 and TRBJ1-3): DTAVSQTPKYLVTQMGNDKSIKCEQNLGHDTMYWYKQDSKKFLKIMFSYNNKELIINETVPNRFSPKSPDKAHLNLHINSLELGDSAVYFCASSQVGSTGNTIYFGEGSWLTVV.

This clonotype appeared many times. The chain links TRBV6-5 to TRBJ2-2; D gene uncertain. Germline CDR1 and CDR2: MNHEY and SVGAGI. CDR3 length: 14 residues. V was pared by 6 bases and J by 0 bases, with 8 bases between. CDR3: CASRVFANTGELFF. The CDR3 coding sequence is TGTGCCAGCAGGGTATTCGCGAACACCGGGGAGCTGTTTTTT.

V gene TRBV7-9 combines with J gene TRBJ2-7; no reliable D call. The CDR3 consists of 12 residues. V lost 3 bases, J lost 7 bases, and 10 bases lay in between. Germline values: CDR1 SEHNR, CDR2 FQNEAQ (reference sequence). Here the CDR3 DNA reads TGTGCCAGCAGCTTCGAGTACGGGGAGCAGTACTTC. Its protein is CASSFEYGEQYF.

This chain uses TRBV6-5 with TRBJ2-3; D unresolved. V shed 1 base and J shed 0 bases, with 2 bases lying between them. From germline, CDR1 is MNHEY and CDR2 SVGAGI. The CDR3 is 13 amino acids. CDR3 residues: CASSYYSTDTQYF. For the CDR3, the DNA is TGTGCCAGCAGTTACTATAGCACAGATACGCAGTATTTT.

This clonotype was seen ten or more times. V gene TRBV6-1 combines with J gene TRBJ2-5; perhaps TRBD1 as D (5 bases). This CDR3 region has 14 residues. Germline lookup yields CDR1 MNHNS and CDR2 SASEGT. V was cut by 4 bases and J by 2 bases, with 11 bases left in between. The CDR3 coding sequence is TGTGCCAGCAGTGGAGGCAGACAGCAAGAGACCCAGTACTTC. Its translation: CASSGGRQQETQYF.

There are many counts of this clonotype. The V gene is TRBV27, the J gene TRBJ2-7; D gene uncertain. The germline CDR1 and CDR2 sequences are MNHEY and SMNVEV (reference sequence). With 8 bases removed from V and 4 bases from J, the gap between germline ends came to 18 bases. This CDR3 is 14 amino acids long. CDR3 amino acids: CASPSLGYWYEQYF. CDR3 nucleotide sequence: TGTGCCAGCCCCTCGCTGGGATATTGGTACGAGCAGTACTTC.

This clonotype was picked up many times. This rearrangement joins TRBV29-1 to TRBJ1-1; D is undetermined. V gave up 5 bases and J gave up 1 base, with 5 bases separating them. Germline V gene sequence: CDR1 SQVTM, CDR2 ANQGSEA. This CDR3 is 11 amino acids long. The CDR3 loop reads CSVRKNTEAFF. The CDR3 nucleotides are TGCAGCGTTCGAAAGAACACTGAAGCTTTCTTT.

In this sample, this clonotype turned up many times. This chain connects TRBV12-3 or TRBV12-4 to TRBJ1-2; perhaps TRBD1 as D (5 bases). V shed 3 bases and J shed 4 bases, with 12 bases lying between them. CDR3 size: 14 residues. In DNA, the CDR3 is TGTGCCAGCAGTTTGGACACCGCCCTCTATGGCTACACCTTC. Translation gives CASSLDTALYGYTF.

The V call is TRBV24-1, the J call TRBJ2-1; D remains unclear. Germline CDR1 and CDR2: KGHDR and SFDVKD. Trimming cost V 3 bases and J 5 bases, with 10 bases left between them. The CDR3 loop spans 14 amino acids. The CDR3 loop reads CATSDAGSHNEQFF. CDR3 nucleotide sequence: TGTGCCACCAGTGATGCCGGATCTCACAATGAGCAGTTCTTC.

This rearrangement joins TRBV28 to TRBJ2-5; 7 bases fit TRBD1. CDR1 MDHEN and CDR2 SYDVKM come from the germline V gene. V shed 5 bases and J 0 bases; nucleotides not matched to a gene: 3. This CDR3 is built from 14 residues. CDR3: CASSAGGYQETQYF. For the CDR3, the DNA is TGTGCCAGCAGTGCAGGGGGATACCAAGAGACCCAGTACTTC.

V is TRBV29-1 and J is TRBJ2-7; 9 bases fit TRBD1. The CDR3 spans 13 residues. CDR1 SQVTM and CDR2 ANQGSEA come from the germline V gene. Losses at the gene ends were 6 bases for V and 5 bases for J; bases not matched to a gene: 8. CDR3 loop: CSVGDRVVHEQYF. The DNA for the CDR3 is TGCAGCGTAGGGGACAGGGTGGTGCACGAGCAGTACTTC.

This clonotype was detected many times. The rearrangement uses TRBV20-1 and TRBJ1-3, with D unresolved. The CDR3 has 13 amino acids. The germline CDR1 and CDR2 sequences are DFQATT and SNEGSKA (reference sequence). The V end lost 2 bases, the J end lost 5 bases, and 10 bases lay between the germline ends. In DNA form, the CDR3 reads TGCAGTGCTAGATCCAGGAATAGAAACACCATATATTTT. This encodes CSARSRNRNTIYF.

This clonotype occurred many times. The chain uses TRBV4-2 and TRBJ1-5; tentatively, D is TRBD1 (5 bases). The CDR3 loop spans 13 amino acids. The V end lost 8 bases, the J end lost 2 bases, and 10 bases lay between the germline ends. The germline CDR1 and CDR2 sequences are LGHNA and YNFKEQ. The CDR3 DNA sequence: TGTGCCAGCCGGGGCGGAGGCAATCAGCCCCAGCATTTT. Protein: CASRGGGNQPQHF.

This clonotype was seen many times. The gene calls are TRBV7-2 and TRBJ2-1; no definite D call. Between the trimmed V and J ends, which lost 2 bases and 7 bases, there was a span of 12 bases. CDR3 length equals 14 residues. CDR1 and CDR2 (germline): SGHTA, FQGNSA. CDR3 coding DNA: TGTGCCAGCAGCTTATTTGGTAGCAGGAATGAGCAGTTCTTC. Translation gives CASSLFGSRNEQFF.